The source of this T cell receptor beta chain is a study of low-dose radiotherapy and immunotherapy resistance in tumors. Alpha and beta chains were covered, as first-strand cDNA relied on TRAV- and TRBV-specific primers. Both a constant-region primer and a V-primer adapter served to amplify TCRs across around 20 PCR cycles. TCRdb used MiXCR to reprocess the reads, holding one entry per CDR3 protein. The sample carries about 100,000 distinct CDR3 sequences, less than 25% recorded once. Regarding time point: after trial treatment. This sample's treatment: LDRT plus nivolumab, ipilimumab, low-dose cyclophosphamide and aspirin (RACIN trial). Every donor's regimen consisted of nivolumab, ipilimumab, aspirin, low-dose cyclophosphamide and low-dose radiotherapy. Inclusion covered patients whose advanced solid tumors lacked tumor-infiltrating lymphocytes. The specimen was PBMCs, collected after low-dose radiotherapy plus immunotherapy. The clonotype originates from a male donor with prostate cancer.

CDR3 in DNA: TGCGCCAGCAGCTTTGATGGACGGCGGATGCCCGAGACCCAGTACTTC. It codes for CASSFDGRRMPETQYF. The chain couples TRBV5-1 to TRBJ2-5; no clear D gene. The germline gives CDR1 SGHRS, CDR2 YFSETQ. This CDR3 has 16 residues. Trimming pared 2 bases from V and 5 bases from J, leaving 19 bases between.